Listed here are 25 T cell receptor beta chains from one sample, sequenced in a study of shared clonotypes between healthy human individuals. Libraries were prepared by immunoSEQ multiplex PCR; TCRdb keeps only in-frame clonotypes and omits some of them. The sample shows millions of clones, approximately 95% of them seen only once. Sequencing input: naive CD4+ T cells from PBMCs. Stated subset: CD45RA+ positively selected. The receptors shown here come from a man younger than 35 in good health. Some clones in this sample may be carry-over from other donors' samples.

The chain carries TRBV5-4 and TRBJ2-2; 10 nucleotides match TRBD1. Germline-derived CDR1 and CDR2 are SGHNT and YYREEE (reference sequence). The ends lost 9 bases at V and 4 bases at J; junction bases unmatched: 12. There are 16 residues in the CDR3. CDR3 nucleotide sequence: TGTGCCACAACTAAGCTGCGACAGGGGGCCACCGGGGAGCTGTTTTTT. As protein: CATTKLRQGATGELFF.

The gene calls are TRBV20-1 and TRBJ2-3; the D is unclear. The CDR3 has 11 residues. Germline CDR1 and CDR2: DFQATT and SNEGSKA (reference sequence). The V gene lost 5 bases and the J gene lost 4 bases, with 7 bases spanning the gap. The CDR3 DNA follows: TGCAGTGCTGCCGGACCAGATACGCAGTATTTT. Its translation: CSAAGPDTQYF.

This chain connects TRBV21-1 to TRBJ1-2. TRBV21-1 is termed a pseudogene. There are 12 residues in the CDR3. Here the CDR3 DNA reads TGTGCCAGCAGTCCCGGGACCCATGGCTACACCTTC. Its translation: CASSPGTHGYTF.

The chain uses TRBV7-6 and TRBJ1-2; no clear D. V was pared by 5 bases and J by 7 bases, with 11 bases between. The CDR3 spans 12 residues. Germline loops: CDR1 SGHVS, CDR2 FNYEAQ. The CDR3 is CASSDRTGGYTF. In DNA, the CDR3 is TGTGCCAGCAGCGACCGGACCGGTGGCTACACCTTC.

The chain recombines TRBV4-2 with TRBJ2-4; D gene unclear. Trimming pared 0 bases from V and 9 bases from J, leaving 15 bases between. CDR3 length equals 15 residues. CDR1 and CDR2 from the germline V gene are LGHNA and YNFKEQ. CDR3: CASSQEYGAWSIQYF. The CDR3 region has the DNA TGTGCCAGCAGCCAAGAGTATGGAGCGTGGAGCATTCAGTACTTC.

This chain joins TRBV30 and TRBJ2-7; tentatively, D is TRBD2 (7 bases). CDR3 size: 15 residues. The V end was cut by 5 bases, the J end by 0 bases, with 17 bases between. The germline V gene encodes CDR1 GTSNPN and CDR2 SVGIG (reference sequence). The CDR3 DNA sequence: TGTGCCTGGGAGGGGGGGTCGACAAACTCCTACGAGCAGTACTTC. Amino acids: CAWEGGSTNSYEQYF.

This chain joins TRBV6-5 and TRBJ1-2, with 8 bases fitting TRBD1. V shed 5 bases and J 4 bases; nucleotides not matched to a gene: 6. Germline CDR1 reads MNHEY; CDR2 reads SVGAGI. There are 14 residues in the CDR3. The CDR3 nucleotides are TGTGCCAGCAGTCGACAGGGGCAGTCCTATGGCTACACCTTC. This translates into CASSRQGQSYGYTF.

The gene calls are TRBV10-2 and TRBJ2-1, with TRBD2 matching over 11 bases. This CDR3 has 15 amino acids. Germline CDR1 is WSHSY and CDR2 is SAAADI. The V segment lost 4 bases and the J segment 6 bases; nucleotides outside the gene matches: 5. CDR3 nucleotide sequence: TGCGCCAGCAGTGGATGGGGGACTAGCGGCAATGAGCAGTTCTTC. It specifies CASSGWGTSGNEQFF.

This chain joins TRBV5-1 and TRBJ2-1, with D tentatively TRBD1 (5 bases). Trimming removed 3 bases from V and 0 bases from J, with 10 bases in between. This CDR3 has 15 amino acids. CDR1 and CDR2 from the germline V gene are SGHRS and YFSETQ. CDR3 region: CASSWTRSSYNEQFF. CDR3 DNA sequence: TGCGCCAGCAGCTGGACACGGTCCTCCTACAATGAGCAGTTCTTC.

The genes are TRBV6-1 and TRBJ1-5; D not resolved. The germline CDR1 and CDR2 sequences are MNHNS and SASEGT. Trimming shortened V by 6 bases and J by 7 bases, and 13 bases separated the two germline ends. The CDR3 is made up of 13 amino acids. Here the CDR3 DNA reads TGTGCCAGCAGGGAAATGTTATCACAGCCCCAGCATTTT. Encoded protein: CASREMLSQPQHF.

The genes are TRBV7-3 and TRBJ2-1, with 10 bases aligning to TRBD2. The CDR3 is 15 amino acids. The V segment lost 5 bases and the J segment 6 bases; nucleotides outside the gene matches: 7. In germline, CDR1 is SGHTA, CDR2 FQGTGA. The DNA for the CDR3 is TGTGCCAGCAGCCCATGGAGCGGGAGGGTCAATGAGCAGTTCTTC. Residues: CASSPWSGRVNEQFF.

V gene TRBV6-1 combines with J gene TRBJ1-1; tentatively, D is TRBD1 (6 bases). V was shortened by 6 bases and J by 0 bases, with 14 bases between the two germline ends. The CDR3 covers 15 residues. Per the germline V gene, CDR1 is MNHNS and CDR2 is SASEGT. As DNA, the CDR3 is TGTGCCAGCAGAGAGTTGACAGGATTGAACACTGAAGCTTTCTTT. Protein: CASRELTGLNTEAFF.

The chain links TRBV7-2 to TRBJ1-1; D remains ambiguous. Trimming left V 3 bases short and J 7 bases short, with 9 bases between. The CDR3 has 12 amino acids. Per germline, CDR1 SGHTA and CDR2 FQGNSA. Written as DNA, the CDR3 is TGTGCCAGCAGCTTGGGAGGAGGTGAAGCTTTCTTT. Translation gives CASSLGGGEAFF.

A word on this clone: Other nucleotide sequences in the sample specify the same CDR3. The chain couples TRBV18 to TRBJ2-1, with D hard to call. Per germline, CDR1 KGHSH and CDR2 LQKENI. The CDR3 is 11 residues long. V shed 8 bases and J shed 4 bases, with 6 bases lying between them. CDR3 nucleotide sequence: TGTGCCAGCCGCCAGTACAATGAGCAGTTCTTC. It yields the protein CASRQYNEQFF.

The V call is TRBV6-6, the J call TRBJ2-5; D unresolved. Germline V gene data show CDR1 as MNHNY and CDR2 as SVGAGI (reference sequence). The CDR3 loop spans 13 amino acids. The V end lost 2 bases, the J end lost 2 bases, and 6 bases lay between the germline ends. CDR3 nucleotides: TGTGCCAGCAGTTACGCAGTACAAGAGACCCAGTACTTC. Protein sequence: CASSYAVQETQYF.

Of note for this clone: Distinct nucleotide sequences in the sample also encode this CDR3. The V gene is TRBV28, the J gene TRBJ1-2; D remains ambiguous. The CDR3 loop spans 16 amino acids. Trimming cost V 0 bases and J 4 bases, with 15 bases left between them. Per the germline V gene, CDR1 is MDHEN and CDR2 is SYDVKM. The CDR3: CASSLWGREGGYGYTF. The CDR3 DNA follows: TGTGCCAGCAGTTTATGGGGCCGGGAAGGAGGCTATGGCTACACCTTC.

This clone was seen a single time. V is TRBV28 and J is TRBJ1-4; D not resolved. The germline V gene encodes CDR1 MDHEN and CDR2 SYDVKM. The CDR3 sequence is 14 residues long. V lost 0 bases and J lost 4, with 6 bases in between. CDR3 sequence (DNA): TGTGCCAGCAGTTTATGGGCGCGTAATGAAAAACTGTTTTTT. This codes for CASSLWARNEKLFF.

V and J are TRBV28 and TRBJ2-1; the match to TRBD2 covers 7 bases. This CDR3 contains 13 residues. With V trimmed by 5 bases and J by 10 bases, 8 bases remained unmatched. Germline CDR1 and CDR2: MDHEN and SYDVKM. The CDR3 coding sequence is TGTGCCAGCAGTACGAGGACTAGTTGGGAGCAGTTCTTC. Translating it yields CASSTRTSWEQFF.

V and J are TRBV28 and TRBJ2-6; D is perhaps TRBD2 (6 bases). V dropped 6 bases and J dropped 0 bases, with 12 bases sitting between them. Germline V CDR1 and CDR2: MDHEN, SYDVKM. This CDR3 has 16 residues. The CDR3 DNA reads TGTGCCAGCAGCCGGGACTCGAGCTCTGGGGCCAACGTCCTGACTTTC. Protein product: CASSRDSSSGANVLTF.

This clone appeared once. The V and J genes are TRBV7-6 and TRBJ2-7, with D possibly TRBD1 on 5 matching bases. The CDR3 covers 13 residues. Germline V gene sequence: CDR1 SGHVS, CDR2 FNYEAQ. V lost 5 bases, J lost 4 bases, and 12 bases lay in between. CDR3 residues: CASSTTAKYEQYF. The CDR3 nucleotides read TGTGCCAGCAGCACGACAGCGAAGTACGAGCAGTACTTC.

The chain combines TRBV28 with TRBJ2-3, with D possibly TRBD1 on 6 matching bases. This CDR3 is built from 15 residues. Deletions cut 5 bases from V and 4 bases from J, with 16 bases between. Germline CDR1 MDHEN, CDR2 SYDVKM. The CDR3 nucleotides are TGTGCCAGCAGTCGAAGACAGGTCAAATCAGATACGCAGTATTTT. Protein: CASSRRQVKSDTQYF. Based on the CDR3 plus reference TRBV28 and TRBJ2-3, the full variable domain is DVKVTQSSRYLVKRTGEKVFLECVQDMDHENMFWYRQDPGLGLRLIYFSYDVKMKEKGDIPEGYSVSREKKERFSLILESASTNQTSMYLCASSRRQVKSDTQYFGPGTRLTVL.

The rearrangement joins TRBV28 to TRBJ1-1, with no clear D. V lost 7 bases, J lost 1 base, and 19 bases lay in between. There are 16 residues in the CDR3. Germline-derived CDR1 and CDR2 are MDHEN and SYDVKM. CDR3 DNA sequence: TGTGCCAGCACCCCCCGGACCTTAGCTGCGAACACTGAAGCTTTCTTT. It yields the protein CASTPRTLAANTEAFF.

V gene TRBV5-6 combines with J gene TRBJ2-3, with D hard to call. CDR3 length: 16 amino acids. V shed 0 bases and J shed 4 bases, with 15 bases lying between them. Germline lookup yields CDR1 SGHDT and CDR2 YYEEEE. The CDR3 reads CASSLDLALVPDTQYF. The CDR3 nucleotides are TGTGCCAGCAGCTTGGATCTCGCCCTGGTACCAGATACGCAGTATTTT.

The J gene is TRBJ2-1, the V gene TRBV30; 8 bases agree with TRBD1. This CDR3 comprises 13 residues. Germline V CDR1 and CDR2: GTSNPN, SVGIG (reference sequence). Trimming at V came to 8 bases and at J to 6 bases, leaving 9 bases not matched to a gene. For the CDR3, the DNA is TGTGCCCGTTCGGGACAGGCGGGCAATGAGCAGTTCTTC. Protein sequence: CARSGQAGNEQFF. The whole variable domain, filled in from reference TRBV30 and TRBJ2-1, reads SQTIHQWPATLVQPVGSPLSLECTVEGTSNPNLYWYRQAAGRGLQLLFYSVGIGQISSEVPQNLSASRPQDRQFILSSKKLLLSDSGFYLCARSGQAGNEQFFGPGTRLTVL.

The V call is TRBV14, the J call TRBJ1-1; unclear D gene. Germline V gene data show CDR1 as SGHDN and CDR2 as FVKESK. The V end was cut by 5 bases, the J end by 4 bases, with 11 bases between. This CDR3 contains 13 residues. CDR3 in amino acids: CASSDLVGTEAFF. CDR3 sequence (DNA): TGTGCCAGCAGCGACTTAGTCGGCACTGAAGCTTTCTTT. Full variable domain (remainder filled in from reference TRBV14 and TRBJ1-1): EAGVTQFPSHSVIEKGQTVTLRCDPISGHDNLYWYRRVMGKEIKFLLHFVKESKQDESGMPNNRFLAERTGGTYSTLKVQPAELEDSGVYFCASSDLVGTEAFFGQGTRLTVV.